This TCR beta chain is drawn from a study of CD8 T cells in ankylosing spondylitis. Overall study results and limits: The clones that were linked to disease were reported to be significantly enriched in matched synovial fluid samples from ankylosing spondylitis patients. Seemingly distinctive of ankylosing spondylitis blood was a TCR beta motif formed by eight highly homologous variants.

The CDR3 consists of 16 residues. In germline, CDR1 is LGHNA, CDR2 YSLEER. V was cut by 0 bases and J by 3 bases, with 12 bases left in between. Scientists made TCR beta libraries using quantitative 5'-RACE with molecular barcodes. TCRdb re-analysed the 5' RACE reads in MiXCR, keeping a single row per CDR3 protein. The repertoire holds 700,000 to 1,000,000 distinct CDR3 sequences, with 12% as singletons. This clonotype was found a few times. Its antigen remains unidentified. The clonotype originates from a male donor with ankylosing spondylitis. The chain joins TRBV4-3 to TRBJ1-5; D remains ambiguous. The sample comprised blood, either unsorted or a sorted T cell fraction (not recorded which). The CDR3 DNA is TGCGCCAGCAGCCAAGATCTTCGGTCGGACAATCAGCCCCAGCATTTT. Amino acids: CASSQDLRSDNQPQHF.